Below, one T cell receptor beta chain is given with its context. Antigen: not known. V was clipped by 11 bases and J by 5 bases, with 21 bases between them. Germline values: CDR1 MNHNS, CDR2 SASEGT. The CDR3 extends over 15 amino acids. The entry originates in a study of early T cells in non-severe SARS-CoV-2 infection. Study-wide context: Chains were unpaired, as sequencing was done on bulk RNA from unsorted whole blood. General observations from the study: Anti-spike CD8 responses were favored in VDJdb matching, and private and CD4 specificities were missed.

Individual cDNA molecules carried attached unique molecular identifiers. TCRdb itself ran the 5' RACE reads through MiXCR, one entry per CDR3 protein. The sample has approximately 63,000 distinct CDR3 sequences; 5.5% to 7% are singletons. This clonotype originated in an adult who was a healthcare worker with PCR-confirmed SARS-CoV-2 infection or an uninfected control (not recorded which). The source material was whole blood, sampled at baseline. The chain is built from TRBV6-1 and TRBJ2-2; possibly TRBD1 for D (7 bases). The CDR3 DNA follows: TGTGCCGGAGGGACAGACTCACGGAGAACCGGGGAGCTGTTTTTT. Its translation: CAGGTDSRRTGELFF.